The clone carrying this TCR beta chain came up once. Antigen: not known. This PCR relied on a set of 60 Vbeta primers and 13 Jbeta primers. The repertoire was sequenced with immunoSEQ multiplex PCR; TCRdb's copy has only in-frame clones and lacks some. The sample includes more than 75,000 clones, roughly three quarters seen only once; the top ten take about 4%. This entry belongs to a study of cytomegalovirus exposure and HLA in healthy donors. Study summary: Among approximately 390 genotyped donors, around 82% fell in the Caucasian-associated ancestry cluster.

The study, taken as a whole, reports: Whilst most TCR sequences proved rare, a subset of public TCRs occurred across many donors. Analysis was carried out at a later point, and it linked a missense DCLRE1C variant to TCR beta V- and J-gene trimming.

The CDR3 is 14 residues long. Looked up from germline, CDR1 is SNHLY and CDR2 is FYNNEI. Trimming stripped 4 bases from V and 0 bases from J, with 9 bases between. The TCR comes from a woman between 35 and 50 years old in good health and CMV-seronegative. This chain links TRBV2 with TRBJ1-2; maybe TRBD1 (6 bases). The sample was PBMCs. CDR3 protein: CASSADRTNYGYTF. The CDR3 DNA reads TGTGCCAGCAGTGCGGACAGAACTAACTATGGCTACACCTTC.